This T cell receptor beta chain was identified during a study of cytomegalovirus exposure and HLA in healthy donors. General observations from the study: Previous analysis showed most TCR beta V segments were productive about 87% or about 30% of the time. The only immune exposure information that was available was CMV serostatus. Later analysis suggested most CMV-associated TCR beta chains were HLA-restricted.

13 Jbeta primers and 60 Vbeta primers were used for the PCR. Sequencing was performed with immunoSEQ multiplex PCR; in TCRdb, only in-frame clones are kept and a portion is missing. The table records about 130,000 clones, roughly four fifths of them present only once. The CDR3 extends over 14 amino acids. Trimming at V came to 7 bases and at J to 7 bases, leaving 7 bases not matched to a gene. Per germline, CDR1 LNHDA and CDR2 SQIVND (reference sequence). To note about this clone: Its antigen is not identified.

The chain joins TRBV19 to TRBJ1-6, with 7 bases aligning to TRBD1. Material: PBMCs. The receptor comes from a woman aged 50 to 65 in good health and CMV-seropositive. CDR3 residues: CASTERTGNSPLHF. The DNA of the CDR3 is TGTGCCAGTACGGAGCGGACAGGAAATTCACCCCTCCACTTT.